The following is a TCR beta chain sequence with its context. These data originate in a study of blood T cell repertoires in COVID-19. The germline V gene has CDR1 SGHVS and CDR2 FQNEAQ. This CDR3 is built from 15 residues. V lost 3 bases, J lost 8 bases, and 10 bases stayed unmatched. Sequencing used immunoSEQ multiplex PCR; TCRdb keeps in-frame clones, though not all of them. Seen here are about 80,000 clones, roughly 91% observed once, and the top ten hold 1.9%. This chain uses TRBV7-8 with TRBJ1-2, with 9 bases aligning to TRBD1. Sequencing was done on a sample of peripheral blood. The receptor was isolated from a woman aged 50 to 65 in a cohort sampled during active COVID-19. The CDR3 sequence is CASSLMDRGDGGYTF. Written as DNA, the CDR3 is TGTGCCAGCAGCTTGATGGACAGGGGAGATGGAGGCTACACCTTC.